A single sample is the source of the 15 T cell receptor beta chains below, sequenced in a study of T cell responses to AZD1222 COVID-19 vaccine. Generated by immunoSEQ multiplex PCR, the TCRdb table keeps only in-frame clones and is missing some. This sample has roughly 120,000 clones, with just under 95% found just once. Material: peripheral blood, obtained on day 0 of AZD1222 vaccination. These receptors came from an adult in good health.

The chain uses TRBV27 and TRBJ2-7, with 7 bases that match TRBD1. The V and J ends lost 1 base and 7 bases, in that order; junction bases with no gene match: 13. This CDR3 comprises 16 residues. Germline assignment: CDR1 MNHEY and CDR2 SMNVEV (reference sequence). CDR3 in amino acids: CASSLFRGTASREQYF. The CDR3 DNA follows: TGTGCCAGCAGTTTATTTAGGGGGACAGCGTCGAGGGAGCAGTACTTC.

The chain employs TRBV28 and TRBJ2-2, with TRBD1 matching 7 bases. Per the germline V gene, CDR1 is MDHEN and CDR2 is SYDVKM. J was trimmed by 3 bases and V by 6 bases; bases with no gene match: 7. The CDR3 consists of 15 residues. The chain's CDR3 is CASSPPRGYTGELFF. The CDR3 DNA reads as TGTGCCAGCAGCCCCCCCAGGGGGTACACCGGGGAGCTGTTTTTT.

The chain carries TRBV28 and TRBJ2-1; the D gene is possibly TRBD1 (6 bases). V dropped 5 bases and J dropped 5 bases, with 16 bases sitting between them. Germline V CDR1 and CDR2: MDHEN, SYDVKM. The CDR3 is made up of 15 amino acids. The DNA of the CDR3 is TGTGCCAGCAGTGGACCAACAGGGTCGGACAATGAGCAGTTCTTC. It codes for CASSGPTGSDNEQFF.

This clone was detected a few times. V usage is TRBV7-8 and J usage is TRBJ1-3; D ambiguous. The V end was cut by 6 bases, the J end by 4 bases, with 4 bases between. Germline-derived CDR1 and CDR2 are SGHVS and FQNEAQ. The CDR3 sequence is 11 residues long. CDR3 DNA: TGTGCCAGCAGGTCCGGAAACACCATATATTTT. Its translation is CASRSGNTIYF.

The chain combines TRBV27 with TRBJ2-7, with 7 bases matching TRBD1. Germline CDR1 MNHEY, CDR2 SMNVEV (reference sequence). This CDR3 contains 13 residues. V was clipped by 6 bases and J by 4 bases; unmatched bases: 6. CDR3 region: CASRGQLTYEQYF. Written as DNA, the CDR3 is TGTGCCAGCAGGGGACAGCTTACTTACGAGCAGTACTTC.

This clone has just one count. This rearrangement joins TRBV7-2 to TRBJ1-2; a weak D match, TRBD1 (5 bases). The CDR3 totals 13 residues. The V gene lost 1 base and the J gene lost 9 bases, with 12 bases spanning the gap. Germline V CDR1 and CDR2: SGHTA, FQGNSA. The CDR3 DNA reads TGTGCCAGCAGCTTAGAAGGGGCAGAGCGCTACACCTTC. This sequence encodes CASSLEGAERYTF.

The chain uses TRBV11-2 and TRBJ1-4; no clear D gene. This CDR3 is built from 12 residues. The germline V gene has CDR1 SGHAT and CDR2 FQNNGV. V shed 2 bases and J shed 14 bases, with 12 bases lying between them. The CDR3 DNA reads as TGTGCCAGCAGCTTAAATAATGTGGATCTGTTTTTT. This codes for CASSLNNVDLFF.

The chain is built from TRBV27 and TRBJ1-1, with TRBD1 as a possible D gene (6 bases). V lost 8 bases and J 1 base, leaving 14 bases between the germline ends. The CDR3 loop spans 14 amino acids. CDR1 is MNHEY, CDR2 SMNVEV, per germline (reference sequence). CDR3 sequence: CASQGTLRNTEAFF. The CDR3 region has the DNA TGTGCCAGCCAAGGGACACTTAGGAACACTGAAGCTTTCTTT.

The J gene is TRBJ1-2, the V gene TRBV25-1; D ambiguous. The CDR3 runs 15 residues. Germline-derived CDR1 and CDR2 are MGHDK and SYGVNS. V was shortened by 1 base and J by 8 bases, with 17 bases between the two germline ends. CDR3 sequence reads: CASSEFIKGVGGYTF. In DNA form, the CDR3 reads TGTGCCAGCAGTGAATTTATAAAGGGCGTTGGGGGCTACACCTTC.

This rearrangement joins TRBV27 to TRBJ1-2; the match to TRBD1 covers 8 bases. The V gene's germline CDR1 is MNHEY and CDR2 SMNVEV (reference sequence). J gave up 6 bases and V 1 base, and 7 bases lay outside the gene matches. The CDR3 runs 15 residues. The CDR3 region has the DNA TGTGCCAGCAGTTTATACCCAGGGGGCGCCGATGGCTACACCTTC. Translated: CASSLYPGGADGYTF.

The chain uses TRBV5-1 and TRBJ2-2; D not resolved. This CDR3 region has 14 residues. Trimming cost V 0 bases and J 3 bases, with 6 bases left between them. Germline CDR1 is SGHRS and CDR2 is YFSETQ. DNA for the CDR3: TGCGCCAGCAGCTTGGGCCCTGACACCGGGGAGCTGTTTTTT. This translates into CASSLGPDTGELFF. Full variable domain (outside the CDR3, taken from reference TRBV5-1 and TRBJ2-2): KAGVTQTPRYLIKTRGQQVTLSCSPISGHRSVSWYQQTPGQGLQFLFEYFSETQRNKGNFPGRFSGRQFSNSRSEMNVSTLELGDSALYLCASSLGPDTGELFFGEGSRLTVL.

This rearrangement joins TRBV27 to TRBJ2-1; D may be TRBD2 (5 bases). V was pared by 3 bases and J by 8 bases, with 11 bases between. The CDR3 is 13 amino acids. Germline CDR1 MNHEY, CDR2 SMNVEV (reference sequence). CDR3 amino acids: CASSFEGWDEQFF. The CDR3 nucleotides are TGTGCCAGCAGTTTCGAGGGCTGGGATGAGCAGTTCTTC.

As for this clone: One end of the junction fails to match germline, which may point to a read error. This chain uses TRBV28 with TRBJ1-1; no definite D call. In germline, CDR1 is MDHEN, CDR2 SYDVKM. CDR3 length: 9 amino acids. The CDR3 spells CLMNTEAFF. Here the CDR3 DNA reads TGCCTAATGAACACTGAAGCTTTCTTT. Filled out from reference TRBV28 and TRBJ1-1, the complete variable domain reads DVKVTQSSRYLVKRTGEKVFLECVQDMDHENMFWYRQDPGLGLRLIYFSYDVKMKEKGDIPEGYSVSREKKERFSLILESASTNQTSMYLCLMNTEAFFGQGTRLTVV.

CDR3 loop: CASSLGSGNYSPLHF. In DNA form, the CDR3 reads TGTGCCAGCAGCTTAGGCTCAGGAAACTATTCACCCCTCCACTTT. The chain uses TRBV11-2 and TRBJ1-6, with D unclear. This CDR3 is built from 15 residues. V lost 1 base to trimming and J lost 8 bases, with 12 bases between them. Germline V gene data show CDR1 as SGHAT and CDR2 as FQNNGV. Together with reference TRBV11-2 and TRBJ1-6, the CDR3 gives the full variable domain: EAGVAQSPRYKIIEKRQSVAFWCNPISGHATLYWYQQILGQGPKLLIQFQNNGVVDDSQLPKDRFSAERLKGVDSTLKIQPAKLEDSAVYLCASSLGSGNYSPLHFGNGTRLTVT.

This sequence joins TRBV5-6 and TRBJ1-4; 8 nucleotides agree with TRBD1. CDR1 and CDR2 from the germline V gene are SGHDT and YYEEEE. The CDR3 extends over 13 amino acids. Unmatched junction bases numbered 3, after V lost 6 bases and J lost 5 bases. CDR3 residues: CASKRTGNEKLFF. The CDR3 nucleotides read TGTGCCAGCAAGCGGACAGGGAATGAAAAACTGTTTTTT.